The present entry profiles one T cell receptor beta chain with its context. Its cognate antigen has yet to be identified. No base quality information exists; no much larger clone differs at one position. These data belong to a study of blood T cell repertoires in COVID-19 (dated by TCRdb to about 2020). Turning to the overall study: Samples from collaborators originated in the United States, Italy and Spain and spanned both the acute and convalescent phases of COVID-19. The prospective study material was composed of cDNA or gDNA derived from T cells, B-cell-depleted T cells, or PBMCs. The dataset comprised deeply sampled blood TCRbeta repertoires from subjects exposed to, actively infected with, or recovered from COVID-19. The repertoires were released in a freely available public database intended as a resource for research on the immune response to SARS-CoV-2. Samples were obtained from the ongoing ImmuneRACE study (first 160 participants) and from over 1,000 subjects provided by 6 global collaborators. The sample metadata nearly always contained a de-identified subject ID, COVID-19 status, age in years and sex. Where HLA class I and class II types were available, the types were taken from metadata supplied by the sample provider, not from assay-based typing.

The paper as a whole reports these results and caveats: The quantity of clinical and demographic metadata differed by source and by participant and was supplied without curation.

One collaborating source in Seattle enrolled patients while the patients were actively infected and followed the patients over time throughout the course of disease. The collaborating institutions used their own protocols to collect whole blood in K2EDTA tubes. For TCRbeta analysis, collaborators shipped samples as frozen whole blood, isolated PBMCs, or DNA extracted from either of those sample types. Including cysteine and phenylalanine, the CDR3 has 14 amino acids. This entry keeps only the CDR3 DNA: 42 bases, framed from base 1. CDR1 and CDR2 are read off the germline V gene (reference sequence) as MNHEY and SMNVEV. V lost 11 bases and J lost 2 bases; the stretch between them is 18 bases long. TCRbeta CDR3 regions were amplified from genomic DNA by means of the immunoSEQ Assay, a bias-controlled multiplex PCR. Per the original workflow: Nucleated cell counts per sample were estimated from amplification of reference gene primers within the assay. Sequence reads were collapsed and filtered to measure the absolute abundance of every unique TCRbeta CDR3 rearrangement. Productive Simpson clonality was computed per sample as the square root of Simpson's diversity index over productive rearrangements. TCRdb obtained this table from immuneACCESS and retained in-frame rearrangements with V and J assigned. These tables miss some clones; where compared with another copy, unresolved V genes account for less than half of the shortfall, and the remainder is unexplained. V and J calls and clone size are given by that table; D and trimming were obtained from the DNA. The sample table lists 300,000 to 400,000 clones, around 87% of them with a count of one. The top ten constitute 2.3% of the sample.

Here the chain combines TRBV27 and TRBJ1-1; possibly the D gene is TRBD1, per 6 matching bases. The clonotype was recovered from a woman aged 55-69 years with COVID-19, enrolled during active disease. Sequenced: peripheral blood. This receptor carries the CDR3 CAPKRGGPNTEAFF. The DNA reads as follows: TGTGCCCCGAAACGGGGGGGCCCCAACACTGAAGCTTTCTTT.